This T cell receptor (beta chain) derives from a study of OX40 agonist ivuxolimab in advanced cancers. Findings of the study overall: Antigen targets of the expanded peripheral T cells went undetermined.

CDR1 and CDR2 (germline): SGHKS, YYEKEE (reference sequence). The germline V and J ends were trimmed by 0 bases and 0 bases, with 9 bases remaining between them. The CDR3 has 15 amino acids. This clone was counted between two and nine times. The antigen remains unidentified. TCRdb's table, derived via immunoSEQ multiplex PCR, lists solely in-frame clones and lacks some. The table has 23,000 or so clones, 83% seen once. The sequence was collected from an adult with an advanced solid tumor such as melanoma, head and neck, liver or kidney cancer. J is TRBJ1-2 and V is TRBV5-5; D is unresolved. This sample comprised CD4+ or CD8+ T cells sorted from blood, obtained in a trial of the OX40 agonist ivuxolimab. As DNA, the CDR3 is TGTGCCAGCAGCTTGGATGACACTACTAACTATGGCTACACCTTC. Amino acid sequence: CASSLDDTTNYGYTF.